One sample yielded the 12 T cell receptor beta chains listed below, sequenced in a study of T cell changes during pregnancy in multiple sclerosis. Repertoires were generated with immunoSEQ multiplex PCR, while TCRdb's copy carries only in-frame clones and drops some. The sample consists of some 40,000 clones, about 90% of them appearing once. The material was CD4+ T cells from peripheral blood mononuclear cells, obtained in the second trimester of pregnancy. These receptors came from a female donor with multiple sclerosis, enrolled in a pregnancy study.

This clone has a handful of counts. The gene calls are TRBV11-3 and TRBJ2-1, with a possible D match to TRBD2 (6 bases). V shed 8 bases and J shed 6 bases, with 17 bases lying between them. CDR1 and CDR2 from the germline V gene are SGHNT and YENEEA. This CDR3 has 14 amino acids. The CDR3 coding sequence is TGTGCCAGCCTCGGGCCAGGGACTGGCAATGAGCAGTTCTTC. It is translated as CASLGPGTGNEQFF.

The chain links TRBV29-1 to TRBJ2-1; 11 positions match TRBD2. The V segment lost 6 bases and the J segment 0 bases; nucleotides outside the gene matches: 16. The CDR3 runs to 19 residues. Per the germline V gene, CDR1 is SQVTM and CDR2 is ANQGSEA. The CDR3 nucleotides read TGCAGCGTCCCCCCGCTAGCGGGAGGACGACCGAGCTCCTACAATGAGCAGTTCTTC. Translating gives CSVPPLAGGRPSSYNEQFF.

The V gene is TRBV11-3, the J gene TRBJ2-5; possible D gene TRBD2, 6 bases. Germline V gene sequence: CDR1 SGHNT, CDR2 YENEEA. The CDR3 runs to 10 residues. The V end lost 6 bases, the J end lost 7 bases, and 6 bases lay between the germline ends. The CDR3 DNA reads TGTGCCAGCAGGGGGGGGACCCAGTACTTC. Its translation: CASRGGTQYF.

This chain connects TRBV7-2 to TRBJ1-1; no definite D call. The germline gives CDR1 SGHTA, CDR2 FQGNSA. V lost 2 bases, J lost 3 bases, and 13 bases lay in between. This CDR3 has 15 amino acids. The CDR3 reads CASSLSSGRDTEAFF. The DNA for the CDR3 is TGTGCCAGCAGCTTATCCTCCGGGAGGGACACTGAAGCTTTCTTT.

The chain combines TRBV28 with TRBJ2-2, with D perhaps matching TRBD2 (6 bases). The CDR3 runs 14 residues. Germline V gene sequence: CDR1 MDHEN, CDR2 SYDVKM. Trimming shortened V by 5 bases and J by 6 bases, and 13 bases separated the two germline ends. This chain's CDR3 is CASSGLPSAGELFF. CDR3 DNA: TGTGCCAGCAGTGGACTACCAAGCGCCGGGGAGCTGTTTTTT.

V is TRBV2 and J is TRBJ2-7, with 8 bases that match TRBD2. Per the germline V gene, CDR1 is SNHLY and CDR2 is FYNNEI. CDR3 size: 15 residues. The ends lost 3 bases at V and 4 bases at J; junction bases unmatched: 8. The CDR3 coding sequence is TGTGCCAGCAGTGAGCGGTTAGCGGGAACGTACGAGCAGTACTTC. Protein sequence: CASSERLAGTYEQYF.

The chain recombines TRBV4-3 with TRBJ2-3, with 10 nucleotides matching TRBD2. There are 18 residues in the CDR3. In germline, CDR1 is LGHNA, CDR2 YSLEER. The ends lost 3 bases at V and 4 bases at J; junction bases unmatched: 13. Here the CDR3 DNA reads TGCGCCAGCAGCCATGATATTCGTTCTAGCGGGAGTTCAGATACGCAGTATTTT. This codes for CASSHDIRSSGSSDTQYF.

J is TRBJ1-5 and V is TRBV9, with D hard to call. The CDR3 loop spans 14 amino acids. Germline CDR1 SGDLS, CDR2 YYNGEE. V lost 4 bases, J lost 5 bases, and 13 bases lay in between. The CDR3 sequence: CASSLAGVDQPQHF. The CDR3 DNA reads as TGTGCCAGCAGCCTGGCCGGGGTCGATCAGCCCCAGCATTTT. Based on the CDR3 plus reference TRBV9 and TRBJ1-5, the full variable domain is DSGVTQTPKHLITATGQRVTLRCSPRSGDLSVYWYQQSLDQGLQFLIQYYNGEERAKGNILERFSAQQFPDLHSELNLSSLELGDSALYFCASSLAGVDQPQHFGDGTRLSIL.

This chain links TRBV4-3 with TRBJ2-1, with D uncertain. Per germline, CDR1 LGHNA and CDR2 YSLEER. CDR3 length equals 17 residues. Trimming took 0 bases from V and 2 from J, leaving 14 bases between them. The CDR3 is CASSQERRAPPYNEQFF. In DNA, the CDR3 is TGCGCCAGCAGCCAAGAAAGGAGAGCTCCCCCCTACAATGAGCAGTTCTTC.

This clone occurred once. The chain couples TRBV27 to TRBJ1-2; 12 bases are a match to TRBD1. The CDR3 extends over 15 amino acids. V gave up 8 bases and J gave up 4 bases; unmatched junction bases: 8. Germline lookup yields CDR1 MNHEY and CDR2 SMNVEV (reference sequence). CDR3 region: CASGGTGGFFYGYTF. In DNA form, the CDR3 reads TGTGCCAGCGGGGGGACAGGGGGCTTTTTCTATGGCTACACCTTC.

The chain employs TRBV28 and TRBJ2-7, with 7 bases identical to TRBD2. From germline, CDR1 is MDHEN and CDR2 SYDVKM. This CDR3 region has 14 residues. V lost 2 bases, J lost 11 bases, and 12 bases stayed unmatched. This CDR3 reads CASSLVGGLEGKYF. CDR3 DNA sequence: TGTGCCAGCAGTTTAGTGGGTGGACTAGAGGGAAAGTACTTC. Looking up the rest from reference TRBV28 and TRBJ2-7 gives the full variable domain: DVKVTQSSRYLVKRTGEKVFLECVQDMDHENMFWYRQDPGLGLRLIYFSYDVKMKEKGDIPEGYSVSREKKERFSLILESASTNQTSMYLCASSLVGGLEGKYFGPGTRLTVT.

CDR3 sequence: CASTLTSGSYEQYF. The CDR3 bases are TGCGCCAGCACTTTAACGTCCGGTTCCTACGAGCAGTACTTC. This chain links TRBV5-1 with TRBJ2-7; no clear D. From germline, CDR1 is SGHRS and CDR2 YFSETQ. Trimming removed 6 bases from V and 1 base from J, with 14 bases in between. This CDR3 has 14 amino acids.